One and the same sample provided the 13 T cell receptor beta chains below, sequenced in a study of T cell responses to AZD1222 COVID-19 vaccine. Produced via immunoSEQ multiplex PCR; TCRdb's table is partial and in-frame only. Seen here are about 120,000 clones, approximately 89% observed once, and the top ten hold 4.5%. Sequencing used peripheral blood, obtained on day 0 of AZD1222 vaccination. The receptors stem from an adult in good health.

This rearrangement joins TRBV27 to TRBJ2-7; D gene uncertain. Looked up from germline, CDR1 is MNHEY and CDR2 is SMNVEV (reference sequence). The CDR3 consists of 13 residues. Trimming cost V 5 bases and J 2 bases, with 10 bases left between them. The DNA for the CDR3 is TGTGCCAGCAGTCTCCCCCCTACCTACGAGCAGTACTTC. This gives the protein CASSLPPTYEQYF.

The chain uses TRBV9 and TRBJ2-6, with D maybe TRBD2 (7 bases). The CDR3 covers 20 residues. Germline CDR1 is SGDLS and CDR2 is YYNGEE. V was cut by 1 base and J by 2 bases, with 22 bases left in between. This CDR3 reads CASSVSRGGGARAGANVLTF. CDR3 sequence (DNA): TGTGCCAGCAGCGTAAGCCGGGGCGGGGGCGCGAGGGCTGGGGCCAACGTCCTGACTTTC. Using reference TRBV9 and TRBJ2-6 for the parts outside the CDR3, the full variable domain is DSGVTQTPKHLITATGQRVTLRCSPRSGDLSVYWYQQSLDQGLQFLIQYYNGEERAKGNILERFSAQQFPDLHSELNLSSLELGDSALYFCASSVSRGGGARAGANVLTFGAGSRLTVL.

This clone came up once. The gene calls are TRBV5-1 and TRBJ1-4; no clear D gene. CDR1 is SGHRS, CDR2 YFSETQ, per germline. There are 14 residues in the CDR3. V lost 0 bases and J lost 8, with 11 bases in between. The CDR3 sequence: CASSLEGIREKLFF. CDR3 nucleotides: TGCGCCAGCAGCTTGGAGGGAATTCGAGAAAAACTGTTTTTT.

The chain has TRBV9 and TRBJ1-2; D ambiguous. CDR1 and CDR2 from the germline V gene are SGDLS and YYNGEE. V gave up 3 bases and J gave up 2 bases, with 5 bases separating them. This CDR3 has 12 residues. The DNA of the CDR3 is TGTGCCAGCAGCGATGGAAACTATGGCTACACCTTC. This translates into CASSDGNYGYTF. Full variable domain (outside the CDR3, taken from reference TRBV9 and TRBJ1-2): DSGVTQTPKHLITATGQRVTLRCSPRSGDLSVYWYQQSLDQGLQFLIQYYNGEERAKGNILERFSAQQFPDLHSELNLSSLELGDSALYFCASSDGNYGYTFGSGTRLTVV.

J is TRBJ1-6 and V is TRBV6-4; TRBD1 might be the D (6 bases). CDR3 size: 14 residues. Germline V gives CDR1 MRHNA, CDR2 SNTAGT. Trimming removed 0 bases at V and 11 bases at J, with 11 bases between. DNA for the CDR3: TGTGCCAGCAGTGACTCCGGGGGCGATACACCCCTCCACTTT. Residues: CASSDSGGDTPLHF.

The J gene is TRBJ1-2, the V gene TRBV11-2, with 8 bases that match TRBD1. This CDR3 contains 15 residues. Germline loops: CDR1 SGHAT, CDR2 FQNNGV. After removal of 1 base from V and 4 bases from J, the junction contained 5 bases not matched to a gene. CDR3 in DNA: TGTGCCAGCAGCTTAGGCACCGGGACAGGCTATGGCTACACCTTC. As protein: CASSLGTGTGYGYTF.

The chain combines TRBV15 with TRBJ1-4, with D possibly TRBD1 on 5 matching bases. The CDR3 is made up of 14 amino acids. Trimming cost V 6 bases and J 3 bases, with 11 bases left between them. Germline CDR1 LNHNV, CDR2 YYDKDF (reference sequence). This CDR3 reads CATRRGGSNEKLFF. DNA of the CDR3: TGTGCCACCAGGAGGGGAGGGTCTAATGAAAAACTGTTTTTT.

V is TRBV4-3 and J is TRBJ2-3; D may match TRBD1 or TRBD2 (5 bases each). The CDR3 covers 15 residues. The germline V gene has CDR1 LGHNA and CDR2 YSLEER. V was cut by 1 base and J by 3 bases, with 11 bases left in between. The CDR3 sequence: CASSQASWGTDTQYF. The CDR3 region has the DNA TGCGCCAGCAGCCAAGCCTCCTGGGGGACAGATACGCAGTATTTT.

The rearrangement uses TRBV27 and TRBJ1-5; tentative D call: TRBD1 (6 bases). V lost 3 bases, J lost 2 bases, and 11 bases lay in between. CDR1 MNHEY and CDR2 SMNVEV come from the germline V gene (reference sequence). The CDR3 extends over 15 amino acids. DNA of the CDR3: TGTGCCAGCAGTTTCAACAGGGAGGGCAATCAGCCCCAGCATTTT. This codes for CASSFNREGNQPQHF.

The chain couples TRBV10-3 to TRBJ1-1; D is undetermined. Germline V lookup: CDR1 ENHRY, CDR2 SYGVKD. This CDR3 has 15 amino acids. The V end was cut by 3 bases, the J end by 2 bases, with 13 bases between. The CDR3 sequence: CAISDPGRSNTEAFF. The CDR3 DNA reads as TGTGCCATCAGTGACCCCGGACGGTCTAACACTGAAGCTTTCTTT.

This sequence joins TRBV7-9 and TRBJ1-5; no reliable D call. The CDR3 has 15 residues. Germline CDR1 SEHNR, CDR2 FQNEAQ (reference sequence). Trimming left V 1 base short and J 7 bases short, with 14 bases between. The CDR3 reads CASSLGEGHGQPQHF. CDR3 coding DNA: TGTGCCAGCAGCTTAGGGGAGGGCCACGGGCAGCCCCAGCATTTT.

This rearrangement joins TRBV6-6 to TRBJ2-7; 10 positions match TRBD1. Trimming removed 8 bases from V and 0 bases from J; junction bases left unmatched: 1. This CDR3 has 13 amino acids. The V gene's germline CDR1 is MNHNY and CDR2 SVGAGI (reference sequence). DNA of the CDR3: TGTGCCAGCGGGGACAGGGGCTCCTACGAGCAGTACTTC. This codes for CASGDRGSYEQYF.

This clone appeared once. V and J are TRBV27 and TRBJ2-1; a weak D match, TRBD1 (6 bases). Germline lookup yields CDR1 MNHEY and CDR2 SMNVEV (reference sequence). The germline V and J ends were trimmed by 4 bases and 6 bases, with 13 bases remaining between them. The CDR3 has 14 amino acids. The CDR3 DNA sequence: TGTGCCAGCAGTTCTTATCCGGACAGCAATGAGCAGTTCTTC. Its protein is CASSSYPDSNEQFF.